This T cell receptor (beta chain) was found in a study of T cell responses to AZD1222 COVID-19 vaccine. Study information: Combined were second doses at about 4 or about 12 weeks.

Germline V lookup: CDR1 SGHRS, CDR2 YFSETQ. V lost 0 bases and J lost 5, with 17 bases in between. The CDR3 runs to 16 residues. In regard to this clone: Its antigen is unknown.

The assay was immunoSEQ multiplex PCR, and TCRdb's table has in-frame clones only and misses some. The sample records about 120,000 clones, 70% to 90% being singletons. Study conclusions and caveats: Targeting of unmutated variant regions was reportedly seen in nearly half of spike-specific TCRs. Just five or six AZD1222 recipients were seropositive at baseline. It should be noted that donors were predominantly white British and more often female, and clonal diversity was possibly underestimated.

This sample comprised peripheral blood, obtained on day 0 of AZD1222 vaccination. This clonotype was obtained from an adult in good health. The chain recombines TRBV5-1 with TRBJ2-5, with unresolved D. In DNA form, the CDR3 reads TGCGCCAGCAGCTTGGAGTCATTTGCCGTCGGGGAGACCCAGTACTTC. Protein product: CASSLESFAVGETQYF.